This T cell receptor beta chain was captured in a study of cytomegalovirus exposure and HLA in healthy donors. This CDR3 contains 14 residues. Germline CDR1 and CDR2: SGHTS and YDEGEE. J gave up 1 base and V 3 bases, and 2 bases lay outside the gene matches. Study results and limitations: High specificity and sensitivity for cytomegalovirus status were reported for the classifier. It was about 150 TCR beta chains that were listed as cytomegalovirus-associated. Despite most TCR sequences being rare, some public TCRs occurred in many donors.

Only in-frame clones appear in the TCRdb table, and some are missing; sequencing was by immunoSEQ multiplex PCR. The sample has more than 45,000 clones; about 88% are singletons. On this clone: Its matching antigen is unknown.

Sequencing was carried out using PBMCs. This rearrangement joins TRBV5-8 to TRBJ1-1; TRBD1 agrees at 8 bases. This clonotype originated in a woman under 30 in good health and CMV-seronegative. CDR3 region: CASSWGQANTEAFF. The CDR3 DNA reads TGTGCCAGCAGCTGGGGACAGGCGAACACTGAAGCTTTCTTT.